In this sample, the clone carrying this T cell receptor beta chain turned up a few times. What it recognizes is unknown. V gave up 8 bases and J gave up 3 bases; unmatched junction bases: 4. This CDR3 has 12 amino acids. Germline-derived CDR1 and CDR2 are MNHNS and SASEGT. The source of the sample is a study of cytomegalovirus exposure and HLA in healthy donors. The PCR used 60 Vbeta and 13 Jbeta primers. TCRdb's copy holds only in-frame clones and misses some; the assay was immunoSEQ multiplex PCR. The top ten hold 1.5% to 2% of the sample, which has 110,000 to 150,000 clones, roughly three quarters seen once. General observations from the study: An analysis done earlier found most TCR beta V segments productive about 90% or about 30% of the time. Specific recognition of CMV antigens was confirmed in vitro for a few chains (all CMV-associated). It was 164 TCR beta chains that were listed as cytomegalovirus-associated. Immune exposure data for these donors was limited to CMV serostatus.

The sequence derives from a woman younger than 45 in good health and CMV-seronegative. V and J are TRBV6-1 and TRBJ2-7; 7 bases agree with TRBD1. The sample was PBMCs. CDR3 region: CASGAGGYEQYF. CDR3 DNA: TGTGCCAGCGGGGCAGGGGGCTACGAGCAGTACTTC.